One TCR beta chain is described in this entry. Its antigen is not known. This CDR3 is built from 18 residues. J gave up 5 bases and V 4 bases, and 10 bases lay outside the gene matches. Germline CDR1 SEHNR, CDR2 FQNEAQ (reference sequence). The sample originates from a study of cytomegalovirus exposure and HLA in healthy donors. Study-level points and caveats: There were some public TCRs occurring in many donors, but most TCR sequences were rare. Overall, about 160 TCR beta chains were annotated as cytomegalovirus-associated. Published work reported that the classifier diagnosed cytomegalovirus status with high specificity and sensitivity.

Amplification used 60 Vbeta primers and 13 Jbeta primers. Only in-frame clones appear in the TCRdb table, and some are missing; sequencing was by immunoSEQ multiplex PCR. The data contain around 94,000 clones, roughly 78% of them singletons. The sequence was collected from a woman between 40 and 50 years old in good health and CMV-seropositive. Specimen: PBMCs. The V gene is TRBV7-9, the J gene TRBJ2-5; 16 nucleotides agree with TRBD2. CDR3 residues: CASSSGTSGRAVQETQYF. Here the CDR3 DNA reads TGTGCCAGCAGCTCGGGGACTAGCGGGAGGGCCGTGCAGGAGACCCAGTACTTC.